One sample yielded the 8 T cell receptor beta chains listed below, sequenced in a study of T cell repertoires in cytomegalovirus infection. TCRdb called the reads again in MiXCR, with one record for every CDR3 protein. The sample lists 740,000 or so distinct CDR3 sequences; 35% were seen once. The sample was PBMCs. The receptors were sampled from a human donor in good health (CMV status not recorded). Some clones in this sample may be carry-over from other donors' samples.

This clonotype has a handful of counts. The rearrangement uses TRBV20-1 and TRBJ2-3, with 9 positions matching TRBD2. Per germline, CDR1 DFQATT and CDR2 SNEGSKA (reference sequence). The J segment lost 0 bases and the V segment lost 0 bases, leaving 4 bases of the junction unmatched. CDR3 length equals 16 residues. CDR3 in amino acids: CSARDQRGASTDTQYF. Here the CDR3 DNA reads TGCAGTGCTAGAGATCAGCGGGGGGCCAGCACAGATACGCAGTATTTT.

V and J are TRBV24-1 and TRBJ1-5; D ambiguous. From germline, CDR1 is KGHDR and CDR2 SFDVKD. The CDR3 consists of 16 residues. The germline V and J ends were trimmed by 4 bases and 7 bases, with 19 bases remaining between them. Here the CDR3 reads CATSDETTAYGQPQHF. The DNA of the CDR3 is TGTGCCACCAGTGACGAAACGACGGCCTACGGACAGCCCCAGCATTTT.

The rearrangement uses TRBV28 and TRBJ1-3; D is perhaps TRBD1 (5 bases). In germline, CDR1 is MDHEN, CDR2 SYDVKM. V was shortened by 6 bases and J by 0 bases, with 15 bases between the two germline ends. This CDR3 is built from 16 residues. The CDR3: CASSSPRGDSGNTIYF. CDR3 sequence (DNA): TGTGCCAGCAGCTCCCCCCGGGGGGACTCTGGAAACACCATATATTTT.

The rearrangement joins TRBV20-1 to TRBJ1-2; possible D gene TRBD1, 6 bases. Trimming cost V 6 bases and J 11 bases, with 31 bases left between them. The CDR3 covers 16 residues. Germline lookup yields CDR1 DFQATT and CDR2 SNEGSKA (reference sequence). The CDR3 DNA reads TGCAGTGCCCTGACGCAGGGGCAACTTGCTAACTTGAGGTACACCTTC. This sequence encodes CSALTQGQLANLRYTF.

This clonotype occurred a few times. The chain carries TRBV28 and TRBJ1-2; tentatively, D is TRBD1 (5 bases). Trimming took 6 bases from V and 8 from J, leaving 16 bases between them. Germline CDR1 and CDR2: MDHEN and SYDVKM. This CDR3 has 13 residues. The CDR3: CASRDPGQGGYTF. The DNA for the CDR3 is TGTGCCAGCAGAGACCCAGGGCAAGGGGGCTACACCTTC.

J is TRBJ2-7 and V is TRBV11-2; TRBD1 might be the D (6 bases). The germline gives CDR1 SGHAT, CDR2 FQNNGV. The CDR3 is 14 amino acids. Trimming cost V 4 bases and J 4 bases, with 14 bases left between them. This CDR3 is CASSWGPASYEQYF. CDR3 sequence (DNA): TGTGCCAGCAGCTGGGGGCCAGCCTCTTACGAGCAGTACTTC.

The chain uses TRBV19 and TRBJ1-2; 8 nucleotides line up with TRBD1. V was clipped by 5 bases and J by 7 bases; unmatched bases: 6. The germline V gene has CDR1 LNHDA and CDR2 SQIVND (reference sequence). This CDR3 region has 13 residues. CDR3 in amino acids: CASSRRGPSGYTF. CDR3 sequence (DNA): TGTGCCAGTAGTCGCAGGGGGCCCTCTGGCTACACCTTC.

At least ten counts were recorded for this clonotype. The chain is built from TRBV19 and TRBJ1-1; the D is unclear. V shed 3 bases and J shed 1 base, with 6 bases lying between them. Germline lookup yields CDR1 LNHDA and CDR2 SQIVND (reference sequence). CDR3 length: 13 residues. The CDR3 here is CASSIGPNTEAFF. CDR3 DNA sequence: TGTGCCAGTAGTATTGGCCCGAACACTGAAGCTTTCTTT.